The 25 T cell receptor beta chains below were found in one sample sequenced in a study of T cells in Graves' hyperthyroidism and ophthalmopathy. RNA transcripts gave rise to amplified TCR beta CDR3 regions. RT-PCR in the first round (using the HTBI primer set) targeted the TCR CDR3. TCRdb called the multiplex PCR reads again in MiXCR, with one record for every CDR3 protein. The sample records a few hundred thousand distinct CDR3 sequences, roughly 13% being singletons. Sequencing used blood. All receptors derive from a woman under 30 with Graves' hyperthyroidism.

This chain links TRBV19 with TRBJ2-1; D possibly corresponds to TRBD2 (6 bases). Between the trimmed V and J ends, which lost 6 bases and 6 bases, there was a span of 21 bases. The CDR3 sequence is 16 residues long. Germline assignment: CDR1 LNHDA and CDR2 SQIVND (reference sequence). CDR3 nucleotides: TGTGCCAGTAGCGCCTGGAGGGGTAGGTACGGCAATGAGCAGTTCTTC. Translating it yields CASSAWRGRYGNEQFF. Full variable domain (rest looked up from reference TRBV19 and TRBJ2-1): DGGITQSPKYLFRKEGQNVTLSCEQNLNHDAMYWYRQDPGQGLRLIYYSQIVNDFQKGDIAEGYSVSREKKESFPLTVTSAQKNPTAFYLCASSAWRGRYGNEQFFGPGTRLTVL.

The table lists this clonotype with a few counts. The chain links TRBV28 to TRBJ2-7, with a tentative D call TRBD1 (5 bases). The CDR3 consists of 17 residues. With 2 bases removed from V and 3 bases from J, the gap between germline ends came to 20 bases. Per germline, CDR1 MDHEN and CDR2 SYDVKM. CDR3 sequence reads: CASSLLQGGAEDYEQYF. DNA of the CDR3: TGTGCCAGCAGTTTACTCCAGGGTGGGGCAGAAGACTACGAGCAGTACTTC.

This clonotype was found many times. This rearrangement joins TRBV6-1 to TRBJ2-5, with a possible D match to TRBD1 (6 bases). V lost 5 bases and J lost 4, with 20 bases in between. The CDR3 covers 16 residues. CDR1 is MNHNS, CDR2 SASEGT, per germline. Written as DNA, the CDR3 is TGTGCCAGCAGTCCACTCTGGGACAAGGGGAGAGAGACCCAGTACTTC. It specifies CASSPLWDKGRETQYF.

This chain joins TRBV28 and TRBJ1-4; 11 bases fit TRBD1. The germline V gene has CDR1 MDHEN and CDR2 SYDVKM. V was clipped by 4 bases and J by 13 bases; unmatched bases: 2. The CDR3 extends over 12 amino acids. CDR3 in amino acids: CASSWTGGRLFF. The CDR3 DNA sequence: TGTGCCAGCAGTTGGACAGGGGGCCGACTGTTTTTT.

The sample holds a few counts of this clonotype. The rearrangement joins TRBV6-5 to TRBJ2-7; TRBD2 is a possible D gene (5 bases). Trimming took 2 bases from V and 0 from J, leaving 14 bases between them. The CDR3 is 16 residues long. Germline V gene data show CDR1 as MNHEY and CDR2 as SVGAGI. This chain's CDR3 is CASSYTRAVSSYEQYF. The CDR3 bases are TGTGCCAGCAGTTACACCCGAGCGGTTAGCTCCTACGAGCAGTACTTC.

This clonotype occurred many times. The chain links TRBV20-1 to TRBJ2-7; possibly TRBD2 for D (5 bases). Between the trimmed V and J ends, which lost 0 bases and 2 bases, there was a span of 14 bases. The CDR3 has 15 residues. Germline-derived CDR1 and CDR2 are DFQATT and SNEGSKA (reference sequence). The CDR3 bases are TGCAGTGCTAGAGATCTGGCGGGCAGTACCTACGAGCAGTACTTC. Translated, it gives CSARDLAGSTYEQYF.

This clonotype came up many times. As DNA, the CDR3 is TGTGCCATCAGACAGAACACTGAAGCTTTCTTT. It is translated as CAIRQNTEAFF. The chain links TRBV10-3 to TRBJ1-1; D not certain. The germline gives CDR1 ENHRY, CDR2 SYGVKD. The CDR3 totals 11 residues. V lost 6 bases and J 1 base, leaving 3 bases between the germline ends.

Worth noting for this clonotype: This could be a read error, since a much larger clone is one nucleotide away. J is TRBJ1-1 and V is TRBV7-2, with no clear D. Germline CDR1 and CDR2: SGHTA and FQGNSA. This CDR3 has 13 residues. V lost 5 bases, J lost 1 base, and 8 bases lay in between. DNA of the CDR3: TGTGCCAGCAGCATTCACTCGAACACTGAAGCTTTCTTT. Its protein product is CASSIHSNTEAFF.

This clonotype was seen ten or more times. The chain links TRBV7-9 to TRBJ2-3; D is possibly TRBD1 (6 bases). CDR1 SEHNR and CDR2 FQNEAQ come from the germline V gene (reference sequence). CDR3 length equals 13 residues. V was clipped by 4 bases and J by 6 bases, with 11 bases between them. CDR3 residues: CASSSGTSDTQYF. CDR3 bases: TGTGCCAGCAGCTCCGGGACATCGGATACGCAGTATTTT.

This clonotype appeared many times. The rearrangement uses TRBV28 and TRBJ1-1, with unresolved D. V was trimmed by 7 bases and J by 8 bases, leaving 17 bases between them. CDR1 and CDR2 from the germline V gene are MDHEN and SYDVKM. The CDR3 length is 13 residues. CDR3 sequence: CASNEGMLREAFF. CDR3 nucleotide sequence: TGTGCCAGCAATGAAGGGATGTTGCGCGAAGCTTTCTTT.

The chain is built from TRBV20-1 and TRBJ2-5; unclear D gene. The CDR3 contains 9 residues. CDR1 and CDR2 (germline): DFQATT, SNEGSKA (reference sequence). V was cut by 8 bases and J by 9 bases, with 10 bases left in between. The CDR3 nucleotides are TGCAGTACTGACGAGGCCCAGTACTTC. Translation: CSTDEAQYF.

This clonotype was found many times. The rearrangement uses TRBV5-1 and TRBJ2-1; 14 bases are shared with TRBD2. CDR3 length: 16 residues. Germline CDR1 reads SGHRS; CDR2 reads YFSETQ. Trimming removed 1 base from V and 8 bases from J; junction bases left unmatched: 5. The CDR3 here is CASSLTTSGRVYEQFF. The DNA for the CDR3 is TGCGCCAGCAGCTTGACGACTAGCGGGAGGGTATATGAGCAGTTCTTC. The variable domain in full, with the rest retrieved from reference TRBV5-1 and TRBJ2-1, is KAGVTQTPRYLIKTRGQQVTLSCSPISGHRSVSWYQQTPGQGLQFLFEYFSETQRNKGNFPGRFSGRQFSNSRSEMNVSTLELGDSALYLCASSLTTSGRVYEQFFGPGTRLTVL.

The sample holds many counts of this clonotype. This chain links TRBV18 with TRBJ1-5; D may be TRBD1 (5 bases). Trimming pared 4 bases from V and 3 bases from J, leaving 10 bases between. The CDR3 length is 14 residues. Germline V gene lookup returns CDR1 KGHSH and CDR2 LQKENI. In nucleotides, the CDR3 is TGTGCCAGCTCACTGGACATGGCCAATCAGCCCCAGCATTTT. This sequence encodes CASSLDMANQPQHF.

This clonotype was recorded a few times. The V gene is TRBV19, the J gene TRBJ2-7; 10 bases fit TRBD2. V shed 3 bases and J 7 bases; nucleotides not matched to a gene: 9. The germline V gene has CDR1 LNHDA and CDR2 SQIVND (reference sequence). The CDR3 contains 15 residues. The CDR3 region has the DNA TGTGCCAGTAGTATCCGGACTAGCGGATTTCAGGAGCAGTACTTC. This translates into CASSIRTSGFQEQYF.

This clonotype was seen repeatedly, ten times or more. This chain connects TRBV30 to TRBJ2-1; 11 nucleotides line up with TRBD2. This CDR3 comprises 19 residues. V lost 0 bases and J lost 7; bases outside the gene matches: 17. Per germline, CDR1 GTSNPN and CDR2 SVGIG (reference sequence). As DNA, the CDR3 is TGTGCCTGGAGTGTAAAACTAGCGGGAGTAATTGGGATAAGGAATGAGCAGTTCTTC. This codes for CAWSVKLAGVIGIRNEQFF. The full variable domain, completed using reference TRBV30 and TRBJ2-1, is SQTIHQWPATLVQPVGSPLSLECTVEGTSNPNLYWYRQAAGRGLQLLFYSVGIGQISSEVPQNLSASRPQDRQFILSSKKLLLSDSGFYLCAWSVKLAGVIGIRNEQFFGPGTRLTVL.

This clonotype showed up many times. The gene calls are TRBV29-1 and TRBJ2-1; D is undetermined. Trimming cost V 1 base and J 0 bases, with 1 base left between them. CDR1 is SQVTM, CDR2 ANQGSEA, per germline. This CDR3 has 12 residues. This CDR3 reads CSVEVSYNEQFF. In DNA form, the CDR3 reads TGCAGCGTTGAAGTCTCCTACAATGAGCAGTTCTTC.

There are a few counts of this clonotype. The gene calls are TRBV20-1 and TRBJ1-4; TRBD1 aligns across 7 bases. The trim removed 6 bases at V and 3 bases at J, leaving 4 bases unmatched. CDR1 is DFQATT and CDR2 is SNEGSKA in the germline V gene (reference sequence). The CDR3 runs 13 residues. CDR3 residues: CSAPDRSNEKLFF. CDR3 DNA: TGCAGTGCCCCGGACAGGTCTAATGAAAAACTGTTTTTT.

A single count supports this clonotype. V gene TRBV4-2 combines with J gene TRBJ2-2; D not resolved. The length of the CDR3 is 14 residues. Trimming took 1 base from V and 4 from J, leaving 7 bases between them. Per the germline V gene, CDR1 is LGHNA and CDR2 is YNFKEQ. CDR3 loop: CASSQGTATGELFF. In DNA, the CDR3 is TGTGCCAGCAGCCAAGGCACAGCCACCGGGGAGCTGTTTTTT.

This clonotype was counted ten times or more. The chain combines TRBV7-9 with TRBJ2-3; D unclear. CDR3 size: 12 residues. Germline assignment: CDR1 SEHNR and CDR2 FQNEAQ (reference sequence). The V end was cut by 7 bases, the J end by 3 bases, with 8 bases between. The CDR3 sequence is CASNLPTDTQYF. The CDR3 nucleotides are TGTGCCAGCAACCTCCCTACAGATACGCAGTATTTT.

The sample holds many counts of this clonotype. The rearrangement joins TRBV30 to TRBJ2-3; D is undetermined. Germline CDR1 is GTSNPN and CDR2 is SVGIG (reference sequence). V lost 3 bases to trimming and J lost 4 bases, with 5 bases between them. The CDR3 has 11 amino acids. The CDR3 sequence is CAWRVADTQYF. DNA for the CDR3: TGTGCCTGGAGGGTCGCAGATACGCAGTATTTT.

This clonotype occurred a few times. The chain uses TRBV13 and TRBJ2-7; no definite D call. The CDR3 consists of 12 residues. Germline-derived CDR1 and CDR2 are PRHDT and FYEKMQ (reference sequence). The V end was cut by 2 bases, the J end by 6 bases, with 8 bases between. CDR3 DNA: TGTGCCAGCAGCTTAAGTCCAGGCGAGCAGTACTTC. This encodes CASSLSPGEQYF.

Ten or more counts support this clonotype. The chain links TRBV3-1 to TRBJ2-3; D not resolved. The CDR3 length is 12 residues. V lost 1 base, J lost 6 bases, and 5 bases lay in between. Germline CDR1 LGHDT, CDR2 YNNKEL (reference sequence). The CDR3 DNA reads TGTGCCAGCAGCCAAGTATTCGATACGCAGTATTTT. This codes for CASSQVFDTQYF.

This clonotype was picked up many times. The V and J genes are TRBV6-1 and TRBJ1-2; TRBD1 matches at 8 bases. The V gene end was trimmed by 4 bases and the J gene end by 8 bases; junction bases not matched to a gene: 9. Per germline, CDR1 MNHNS and CDR2 SASEGT. The CDR3 length is 14 residues. CDR3 region: CASSGAGGSWGYTF. The CDR3 DNA is TGTGCCAGCAGTGGAGCAGGGGGCTCGTGGGGCTACACCTTC.

This clonotype was observed a few times. V usage is TRBV6-1 and J usage is TRBJ2-6; D is unresolved. The CDR3 totals 16 residues. V dropped 6 bases and J dropped 1 base, with 13 bases sitting between them. CDR1 and CDR2 (germline): MNHNS, SASEGT. CDR3 sequence: CASRVPHASGANVLTF. The CDR3 DNA reads TGTGCCAGCAGGGTTCCCCACGCGTCTGGGGCCAACGTCCTGACTTTC.

A few counts support this clonotype. CDR3 DNA sequence: TGTGCCAGCAGTCAAACACAGGGGGCCCTGAACTATGGCTACACCTTC. It yields the protein CASSQTQGALNYGYTF. This sequence joins TRBV28 and TRBJ1-2; the match to TRBD1 covers 9 bases. Looked up from germline, CDR1 is MDHEN and CDR2 is SYDVKM. The CDR3 extends over 16 amino acids. V was pared by 5 bases and J by 2 bases, with 9 bases of the junction left unmatched.